Included here is one T cell receptor beta chain sequence, with context. Its antigen is as yet unknown. This entry comes from a study of Ad26.COV2.S vaccination and SARS-CoV-2 variants. Findings and caveats of the study: Measurements of TCR breadth and depth may have given underestimates of the total T cell responses. People who got the vaccine or the placebo had similar non-spike TCR breadth.

The CDR3 is 16 residues long. The ends were cut back, 5 bases at V and 4 bases at J, with 21 bases in the middle. Per germline, CDR1 SGHAT and CDR2 FQNNGV. The treatment was: some 20 received Ad26.COV2.S at low or high dose, single or two shots; a few received placebo; per-sample allocation not given. Samples analyzed were those drawn on day 63 after the first vaccine or placebo injection. It was Wuhan-strain SARS-CoV-2 spike that the Ad26 vaccine vector expressed. Some clones are missing from TCRdb's copy, which holds only in-frame ones; the method was immunoSEQ multiplex PCR. This table holds about 350,000 clones, approximately 84% found once.

Sequencing was performed on peripheral blood, taken in a trial of Ad26.COV2.S vaccine versus placebo. The TCR originated in a person between 18 and 65 years old who received the Ad26.COV2.S COVID-19 vaccine or a placebo. This chain uses TRBV11-2 with TRBJ2-7, with D perhaps assigned TRBD1 or TRBD2 (6 bases each). The CDR3 nucleotides read TGTGCCAGCAGCACCACACGGGTGGGGGGCCGGTACGAGCAGTACTTC. This translates into CASSTTRVGGRYEQYF.